Listed below are T cell receptor beta chains from one sample, sequenced in a study of Graves' ophthalmopathy and Graves' hyperthyroidism. TCRdb recomputed calls from the multiplex PCR reads with MiXCR, one row per CDR3 protein. The sample lists approximately 1.2 million distinct CDR3 sequences; about 35% were seen once. The sequenced sample was peripheral blood or thyroid tissue (not recorded which). The receptors were sampled from an adult man with Graves' hyperthyroidism. Each CDR3 is given with its conserved first and last residue.

>TRBV20-1|13|TRBJ2-7
CSASSSGLDEQYF
>TRBV10-3|13|TRBJ2-7
CAIKGTGGYEQYF
>TRBV20-1|17|TRBJ2-7
CSARGGTSGSFSYEQYF
>TRBV6-5|13|TRBJ2-5
CATEQDNQETQYF
>TRBV6-6|16|TRBJ1-5
CASSPRTPNSNQPQHF
>TRBV5-1|15|TRBJ2-2
CASSRTSGDTGELFF
>TRBV24-1|13|TRBJ1-5
CATSPSLGQPQHF
>TRBV10-3|13|TRBJ1-1
CAIRTGFGTEAFF
>TRBV7-8|17|TRBJ2-7
CASRKYDTPYSSYEQYF
>TRBV29-1|16|TRBJ1-2
CSVEDRKTGLGYGYTF
>TRBV6-5|15|TRBJ2-5
CASSDRDRGLETQYF
>TRBV15|14|TRBJ1-2
CATSSDREGYGYTF
>TRBV2|14|TRBJ2-1
CASSEGTQGNEQFF
>TRBV6-6|15|TRBJ2-2
CASSYSLEGAGELFF
>TRBV7-2|17|TRBJ2-2
CASSPNSGQGAAGELFF